This TCR beta chain was identified during a study of T-cell memory formation after mild COVID-19. TCRdb passed the 5' RACE reads through MiXCR, listing each CDR3 protein once. The sample lists 50,000 or so distinct CDR3 sequences; 25% to 35% were seen once. The sample holds a few counts of this clonotype. Its antigen is not known. Findings and limits, study-wide: CD8+ contracting clones occupied EMRA, while CD4+ ones occupied mainly CM and EM. Pre-infection memory harbored some responding clones, suggesting cross-reactive memory joined. There was a balanced CD4/CD8 profile in clones contracting day 15 to 85, and later expanders leaned CD4+.

Looked up from germline, CDR1 is LNHNV and CDR2 is YYDKDF (reference sequence). The CDR3 has 18 residues. The ends lost 3 bases at V and 0 bases at J; junction bases unmatched: 7. The sequenced sample consisted of PBMCs or a T cell subset sorted from them (not recorded which). The TCR sequence derives from a man younger than 35 who had mild COVID-19 (a few samples of this study predate the infection). Cell type and time point are not known. The J gene is TRBJ2-6, the V gene TRBV15; 8 bases align to TRBD1. For the CDR3, the DNA is TGTGCCACCAGCAGCCGGACAGGGTCTCTCTCTGGGGCCAACGTCCTGACTTTC. It specifies CATSSRTGSLSGANVLTF.